Listed below are T cell receptor beta chains from one sample, sequenced in a study of T cells after yellow fever vaccination. TCRdb fed the 5' RACE reads into MiXCR, producing one record per CDR3 protein. Counted here are 150,000 to 200,000 distinct CDR3 sequences, 11% occurring once; the ten biggest clones make up 35% to 45%. The input for sequencing was CD8+ T cells sorted from PBMCs, taken 15 days after the yellow fever booster vaccination. The receptors originated from a man between 18 and 29 years old who received the YFV17D yellow fever vaccine. Each CDR3 is given with its conserved first and last residue. A D gene is named only where the DNA matches it firmly. Where a row states a size, it is once, few, many or the class of an expanded clone; other rows omit it.

j_call cdr3_length d_call v_call clone_size cdr3_nt cdr3_aa
TRBJ2-7 14 TRBD1 TRBV7-9 NA TGTGCCAGCAGCTGGGACAGGGAAGGATACGAGCAGTACTTC CASSWDREGYEQYF
TRBJ1-6 16 NA TRBV7-9 NA TGTGCCAGCAGCTTAGATTCGACAGACTGGCCCTCACCCCTCCACTTT CASSLDSTDWPSPLHF
TRBJ2-7 13 NA TRBV20-1 many TGCAGTGCTAGAGATCAGGCTGGCTACGAGCAGTACTTC CSARDQAGYEQYF
TRBJ2-1 16 NA TRBV11-1 few TGTGCCAGCAGCTTTATTTTCGGTAGCTCCTACAATGAGCAGTTCTTC CASSFIFGSSYNEQFF
TRBJ2-1 17 TRBD1 TRBV29-1 few TGCAGCGTTGAGGGGGGAGACGGACAGGGCGCCTACAATGAGCAGTTCTTC CSVEGGDGQGAYNEQFF
TRBJ1-1 14 NA TRBV5-1 NA TGCGCCAGCAGCTTGATGCAGGGTGACACTGAAGCTTTCTTT CASSLMQGDTEAFF
TRBJ2-3 15 TRBD1 TRBV20-1 NA TGCAGTGCACCGGACAGGGTGTTTTCTCCAGATACGCAGTATTTT CSAPDRVFSPDTQYF
TRBJ1-2 15 NA TRBV27 NA TGTGCCAGCAACCACAGGGCCGAGAACAACTATGGCTACACCTTC CASNHRAENNYGYTF
TRBJ1-5 15 NA TRBV6-5 many TGTGCCAGCAGGTTAGCGGACGGCGCCAATCAGCCCCAGCATTTT CASRLADGANQPQHF
TRBJ1-1 12 NA TRBV6-5 NA TGTGCCAGCAGTGGGGTGGGCCGAGAAGCTTTCTTT CASSGVGREAFF
TRBJ2-7 13 NA TRBV7-3 NA TGTGCCAGCAGCTTAACGGCGGGGAACGAGCAGTACTTC CASSLTAGNEQYF
TRBJ2-3 16 NA TRBV5-1 few TGCGCCAGCAGCTCGCCTCCAGGGGACCCAACAGATACGCAGTATTTT CASSSPPGDPTDTQYF
TRBJ1-4 15 NA TRBV5-1 NA TGCGCCAGCAGCTTGGACCCAGGCGGTAATGAAAAACTGTTTTTT CASSLDPGGNEKLFF
TRBJ2-3 16 NA TRBV4-1 NA TGCGCCAGCAGCCAAGATCCCGGGACCGGCACAGATACGCAGTATTTT CASSQDPGTGTDTQYF
TRBJ2-5 14 TRBD1 TRBV9 NA TGTGCCAGCAGCGCCGACAGGGGGGAAGAGACCCAGTACTTC CASSADRGEETQYF
TRBJ2-3 19 NA TRBV12-5 few TGTGCTAGTGGTTTGGTGGGACGGAGTCATCCGGACTGCACAGATACGCAGTATTTT CASGLVGRSHPDCTDTQYF
TRBJ1-2 11 NA TRBV12-3/TRBV12-4 few TGTGCCAGCAGTTCGAGGACAGGCTACACCTTC CASSSRTGYTF
TRBJ2-5 15 NA TRBV7-8 few TGTGCCAGCAGCTTAGCGATCCCCGGAGGGGAGACCCAGTACTTC CASSLAIPGGETQYF
TRBJ2-1 13 TRBD1 TRBV6-5 NA TGTGCCAGCAGTACCCGACAGGGCAATGAGCAGTTCTTC CASSTRQGNEQFF
TRBJ1-1 15 NA TRBV4-1 NA TGCGCCAGCAGCCAAACAGGGCCCGCGAACACTGAAGCTTTCTTT CASSQTGPANTEAFF
TRBJ2-3 16 TRBD1 TRBV12-3/TRBV12-4 few TGTGCCAGCAGTTCCCCGGGACAGGGGTCCCCAGATACGCAGTATTTT CASSSPGQGSPDTQYF
TRBJ2-7 15 NA TRBV11-3 NA TGTGCCAGCAGCGAAATGGGGACAAGCTCCTACGAGCAGTACTTC CASSEMGTSSYEQYF
TRBJ2-7 14 NA TRBV2 few TGTGCCAGCAGTGAAGCGGCACAGAACTACGAGCAGTACTTC CASSEAAQNYEQYF
TRBJ1-6 14 NA TRBV9 few TGTGCCAGCAGCGTAGACAGTCCCTCCGCACCCCTCCACTTT CASSVDSPSAPLHF
TRBJ2-3 14 TRBD2 TRBV6-1 NA TGTGCCAGCAGGAGCGGGGGGGCGGCAGATACGCAGTATTTT CASRSGGAADTQYF
TRBJ2-1 16 TRBD2 TRBV7-6 few TGTGCCAGCAGCTTAGGGTTAGCGGGGGGCTACAATGAGCAGTTCTTC CASSLGLAGGYNEQFF
TRBJ2-7 14 NA TRBV27 few TGTGCCAGCAGTTCGCGGGGGCCGGTTAGTGAGCAGTACTTC CASSSRGPVSEQYF
TRBJ1-6 15 TRBD1 TRBV12-3/TRBV12-4 NA TGTGCCAGCAGGAACCGGGACAGGGTTAATTCACCCCTCCACTTT CASRNRDRVNSPLHF
TRBJ1-5 14 NA TRBV12-3/TRBV12-4 NA TGTGCCAGCAGTTTTGCGGATAGCAATCAGCCCCAGCATTTT CASSFADSNQPQHF